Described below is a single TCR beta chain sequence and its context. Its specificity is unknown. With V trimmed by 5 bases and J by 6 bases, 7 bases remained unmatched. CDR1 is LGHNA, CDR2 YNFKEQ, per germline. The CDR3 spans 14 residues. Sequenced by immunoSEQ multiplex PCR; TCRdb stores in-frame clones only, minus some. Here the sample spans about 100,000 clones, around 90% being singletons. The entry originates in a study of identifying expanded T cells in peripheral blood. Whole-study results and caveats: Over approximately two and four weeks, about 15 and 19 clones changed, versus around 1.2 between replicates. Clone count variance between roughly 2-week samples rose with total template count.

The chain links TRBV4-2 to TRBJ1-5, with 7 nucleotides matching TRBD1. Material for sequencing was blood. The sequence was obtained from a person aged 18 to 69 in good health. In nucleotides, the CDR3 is TGTGCCAGCAGCGTGGGAACAGGGGCTCAGCCCCAGCATTTT. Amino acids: CASSVGTGAQPQHF.